Only a few counts were recorded for the clone carrying this TCR beta chain. Enrollees, about 18 to 95 years old, lived in 20 to 25 US areas. Clinical histories supplied by participants themselves formed the basis of cohort assignment. This sample was included in a study of blood T cell repertoires in COVID-19. Study-level background: T cells, B-cell-depleted T cells, or PBMCs supplied cDNA or gDNA.

TCRdb's copy holds only in-frame clones and misses some; the assay was immunoSEQ multiplex PCR. The sample yields fewer than 300,000 clones, 85% to 90% seen once. This sequence originates from a man aged 35-49 years who had recovered from COVID-19. Sample: PBMCs or T cells enriched from blood (not recorded which).

The CDR3 region is CASSYSPGGDGYTF. DNA of the CDR3: TGTGCCAGCAGTTACTCGCCAGGGGGCGACGGCTACACCTTC. V gene TRBV6-6 combines with J gene TRBJ1-2; 8 bases are a match to TRBD1. Germline-derived CDR1 and CDR2 are MNHNY and SVGAGI (reference sequence). This CDR3 region has 14 residues. The V segment lost 0 bases and the J segment 8 bases; nucleotides outside the gene matches: 5.